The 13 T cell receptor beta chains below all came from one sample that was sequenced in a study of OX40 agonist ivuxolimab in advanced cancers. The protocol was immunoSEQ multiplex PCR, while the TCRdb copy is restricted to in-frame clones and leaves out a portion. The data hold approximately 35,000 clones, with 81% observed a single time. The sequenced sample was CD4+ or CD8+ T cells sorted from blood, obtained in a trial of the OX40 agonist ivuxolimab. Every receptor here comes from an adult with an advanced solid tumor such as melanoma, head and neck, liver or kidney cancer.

CDR3 region: CASSLYQGGQPQHF. CDR3 coding DNA: TGTGCCAGCAGTTTATACCAGGGGGGGCAGCCCCAGCATTTT. The chain employs TRBV27 and TRBJ1-5; TRBD1 matches 7 bases. Germline V gives CDR1 MNHEY, CDR2 SMNVEV (reference sequence). The CDR3 covers 14 residues. The J segment lost 7 bases and the V segment lost 1 base, leaving 4 bases of the junction unmatched.

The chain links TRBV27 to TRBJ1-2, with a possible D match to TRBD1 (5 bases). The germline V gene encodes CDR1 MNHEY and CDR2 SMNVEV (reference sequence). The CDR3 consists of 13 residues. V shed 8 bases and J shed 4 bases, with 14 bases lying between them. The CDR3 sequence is CASGARGGYGYTF. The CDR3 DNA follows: TGTGCCAGCGGGGCCCGGGGGGGCTATGGCTACACCTTC.

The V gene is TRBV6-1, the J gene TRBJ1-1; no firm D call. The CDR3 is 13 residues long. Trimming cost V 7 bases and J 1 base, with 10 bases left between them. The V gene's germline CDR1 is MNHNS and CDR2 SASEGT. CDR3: CASTSDRNTEAFF. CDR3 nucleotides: TGTGCCAGCACCTCGGACCGGAACACTGAAGCTTTCTTT.

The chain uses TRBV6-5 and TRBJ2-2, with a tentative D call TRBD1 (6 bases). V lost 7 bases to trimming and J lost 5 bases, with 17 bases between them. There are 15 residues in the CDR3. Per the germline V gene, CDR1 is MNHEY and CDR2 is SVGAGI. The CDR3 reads CASTTTRGLTGELFF. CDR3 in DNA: TGTGCCAGCACCACAACCAGGGGATTAACCGGGGAGCTGTTTTTT.

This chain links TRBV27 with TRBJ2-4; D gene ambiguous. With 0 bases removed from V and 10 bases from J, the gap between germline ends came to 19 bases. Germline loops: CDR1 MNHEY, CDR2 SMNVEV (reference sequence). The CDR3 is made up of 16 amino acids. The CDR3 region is CASSLSTPPQKTIQYF. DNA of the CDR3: TGTGCCAGCAGTTTATCAACCCCCCCACAAAAGACAATTCAGTACTTC.

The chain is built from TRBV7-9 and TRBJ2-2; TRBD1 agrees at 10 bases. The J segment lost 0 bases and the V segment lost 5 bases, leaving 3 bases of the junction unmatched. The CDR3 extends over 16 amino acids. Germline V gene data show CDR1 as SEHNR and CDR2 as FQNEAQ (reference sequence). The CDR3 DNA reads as TGTGCCAGCAGCCCTGGGACAGGGGCGAACACCGGGGAGCTGTTTTTT. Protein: CASSPGTGANTGELFF.

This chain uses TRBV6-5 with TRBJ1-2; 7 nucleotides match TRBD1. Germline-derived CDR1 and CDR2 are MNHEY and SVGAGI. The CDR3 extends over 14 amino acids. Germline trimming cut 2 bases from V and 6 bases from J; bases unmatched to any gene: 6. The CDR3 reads CASSYPTGDNGYTF. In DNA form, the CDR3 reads TGTGCCAGCAGTTACCCTACAGGGGACAATGGCTACACCTTC.

For the CDR3, the DNA is TGTGCCAGTAGAGACAGGGTTGGGAGTTCCTACGAGCAGTACTTC. Encoded protein: CASRDRVGSSYEQYF. This sequence joins TRBV19 and TRBJ2-7, with 7 nucleotides matching TRBD1. This CDR3 spans 15 amino acids. V shed 6 bases, J shed 1 base, and the junction held 9 bases outside the gene matches. CDR1 LNHDA and CDR2 SQIVND come from the germline V gene (reference sequence).

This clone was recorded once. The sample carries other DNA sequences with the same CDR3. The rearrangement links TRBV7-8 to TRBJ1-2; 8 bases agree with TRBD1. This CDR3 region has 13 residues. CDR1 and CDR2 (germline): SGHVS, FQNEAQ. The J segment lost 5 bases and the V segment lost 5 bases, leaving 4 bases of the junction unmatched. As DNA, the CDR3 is TGTGCCAGCAGCCGGACAGGGAGGTATGGCTACACCTTC. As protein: CASSRTGRYGYTF.

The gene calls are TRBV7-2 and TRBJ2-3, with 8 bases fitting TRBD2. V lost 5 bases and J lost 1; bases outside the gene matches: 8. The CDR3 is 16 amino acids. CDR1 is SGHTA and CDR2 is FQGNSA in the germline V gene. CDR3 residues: CASSPRIAGRTDTQYF. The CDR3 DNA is TGTGCCAGCAGCCCTAGGATAGCGGGGCGCACAGATACGCAGTATTTT.

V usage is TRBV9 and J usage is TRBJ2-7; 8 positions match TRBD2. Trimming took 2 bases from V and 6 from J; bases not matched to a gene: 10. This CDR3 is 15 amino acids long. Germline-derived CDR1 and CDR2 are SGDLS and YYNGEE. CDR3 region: CASSVSTGGAAEQYF. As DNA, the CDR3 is TGTGCCAGCAGCGTCTCCACCGGGGGGGCCGCCGAGCAGTACTTC.

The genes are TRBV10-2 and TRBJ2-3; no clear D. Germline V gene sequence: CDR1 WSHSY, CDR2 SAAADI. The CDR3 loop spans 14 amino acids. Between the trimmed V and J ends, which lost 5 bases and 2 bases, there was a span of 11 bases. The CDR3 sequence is CASSLYSTTDTQYF. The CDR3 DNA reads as TGCGCCAGCAGTCTTTACAGTACCACAGATACGCAGTATTTT.

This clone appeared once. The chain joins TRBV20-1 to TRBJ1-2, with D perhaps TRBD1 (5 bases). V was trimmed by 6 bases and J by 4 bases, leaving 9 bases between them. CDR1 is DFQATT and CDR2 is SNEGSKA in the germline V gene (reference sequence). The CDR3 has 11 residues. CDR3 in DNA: TGCAGTGCGGGGGGTGGCTATGGCTACACCTTC. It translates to CSAGGGYGYTF.